This T cell receptor beta chain was sequenced for a study of T cell responses to AZD1222 COVID-19 vaccine listed by TCRdb under 2021. Broadly, across the study: AZD1222 recipients with second doses at about 4 weeks or about 12 weeks were pooled, because spike-specific TCR depth and breadth did not differ between schedules. TCR sequencing was performed for roughly 250 trial participants, of whom some 200 were given two doses of AZD1222 and around 25 were given two doses of MenACWY control vaccine. Trial participants were enrolled into age subgroups of 18-55, 56-69 and 70-plus years, which contained 148, 28 and 57 TCR-sequenced participants, respectively.

For this clone: There is no known antigen for this receptor. Per-base qualities were not stored, and no clone one base away is much larger.

This specimen's time point label, interpreted: baseline before first vaccination. Vaccinee samples were obtained from the UK trials COV001 and COV002, which included a single-blind randomized controlled phase 2/3 trial of AZD1222 (ChAdOx1 nCoV-19) in healthy adults. For TCRbeta chain sequencing, PBMC samples from trial participants were taken at day 0 and at day 28 after the second dose. The study at large found these results: CD4 TCRs associated with the vaccine covered the entire spike protein, and the dominant responses were in regions 160-218 and 743-854. After two AZD1222 doses, spike-specific TCR breadth and depth were significantly higher than at day 0 and than in MenACWY recipients. The 56-69-year group was small, and its depth increase did not reach significance, likely because of low power. Conclusions about previously exposed vaccinees are limited, since just a handful of AZD1222 recipients were seropositive for SARS-CoV-2 at baseline. Reportedly, almost half of the unique spike-specific TCRs recognized epitopes lying outside the regions that are mutated in the B.1.351 and B.1.1.7 variants. Because no day 14 peak-response samples were available, the repertoires could be characterized only after the peak T cell response. Most participants were white British and females outnumbered males, and the authors suggested that clonal diversity may have been underestimated.

Trimming removed 5 bases from V and 3 bases from J, leaving 11 bases between the germline ends. Looking up the germline V gene (reference sequence) yields CDR1 LNHDA and CDR2 SQIVND. Taken from cysteine to phenylalanine, the CDR3 has 13 residues. CDR3 DNA only is kept here, 39 bases in frame from base 1. The CDR3 regions of human TCRbeta chains were analyzed by immunosequencing. The original pipeline was this. TCRs in the repertoires were matched against a reference library of SARS-CoV-2-specific TCRs that had been generated with the MIRA antigen-specificity platform. Breadth was defined as the fraction of unique TCRs that were SARS-CoV-2-associated, and depth was defined as the fraction of total T cells that were SARS-CoV-2-associated. Using the MIRA data, each spike-specific TCR was mapped to the spike region that the TCR reacts to and placed in a CD4 or CD8 class. Log10-transformed breadth and depth values were compared by one-way ANOVA with Sidak's multiple comparisons tests. TCRdb holds this immuneACCESS table with in-frame rearrangements only. Some clones are missing; in checked studies, unresolved V genes explain under half, and the rest has no known cause. V and J calls and clone size are as listed in that table; D and trimming were resolved from the DNA. The sample profile shows over 120,000 clones; roughly 92% of them were found once. The ten biggest clones cover about 1.5% of the sample.

The sample consisted of peripheral blood, taken on day 0 of AZD1222 vaccination. This receptor was taken from an adult in good health. The V and J genes are TRBV19 and TRBJ2-7; the D gene lacks a confident call. The nucleotide sequence is given as TGTGCCAGTAGTGTTACAAATGGCTACGAGCAGTACTTC. It encodes CASSVTNGYEQYF. The CDR3, completed at both ends by the reference TRBV19 and TRBJ2-7 genes, gives the full variable domain DGGITQSPKYLFRKEGQNVTLSCEQNLNHDAMYWYRQDPGQGLRLIYYSQIVNDFQKGDIAEGYSVSREKKESFPLTVTSAQKNPTAFYLCASSVTNGYEQYFGPGTRLTVT.